This TCR beta chain was found in a study of vaccination effects on CD4 cells after COVID-19. The assay was immunoSEQ multiplex PCR, and TCRdb's table has in-frame clones only and misses some. The sample yields approximately 37,000 clones, around two thirds seen once. Viral peptide pools were used in the ViraFEST assay to expand antigen-specific CD4+ T cells, and sequencing came afterward. When roughly eleven days of culture had elapsed, CD4+ T cells were isolated. According to PCR results, the person was infected with SARS-CoV-2 between March and December 2020. A remark on this clone: The antigen is undetermined.

The V end lost 0 bases, the J end lost 4 bases, and 6 bases lay between the germline ends. Germline CDR1 and CDR2: GTSNPN and SVGIG (reference sequence). The CDR3 contains 13 residues. This sequence originates from a human donor who had a prior SARS-CoV-2 infection. Here the sequenced sample was CD4+ T cells from PBMCs cultured with a peptide pool, taken before COVID-19 vaccination. The chain employs TRBV30 and TRBJ2-2, with no clear D. Here the CDR3 reads CAWSVRFTGELFF. The CDR3 DNA follows: TGTGCCTGGAGTGTCCGGTTCACCGGGGAGCTGTTTTTT. The full variable domain, rest sourced from reference TRBV30 and TRBJ2-2, is SQTIHQWPATLVQPVGSPLSLECTVEGTSNPNLYWYRQAAGRGLQLLFYSVGIGQISSEVPQNLSASRPQDRQFILSSKKLLLSDSGFYLCAWSVRFTGELFFGEGSRLTVL.